These 8 T cell receptor beta chains were all obtained from the same sample, sequenced in a study of T cell responses to AZD1222 COVID-19 vaccine. Data came from immunoSEQ multiplex PCR; TCRdb stores just in-frame clones and leaves some out. The sample lists approximately 170,000 clones, around 90% occurring once. Sequences were derived from peripheral blood, sampled on day 0 of AZD1222 vaccination. The receptors shown here come from an adult in good health.

This chain uses TRBV29-1 with TRBJ2-3, with no clear D. There are 13 residues in the CDR3. The V end lost 4 bases, the J end lost 2 bases, and 10 bases lay between the germline ends. CDR1 is SQVTM and CDR2 is ANQGSEA in the germline V gene. For the CDR3, the DNA is TGCAGCGTTGGCCGGAGACTCACAGATACGCAGTATTTT. Translating gives CSVGRRLTDTQYF.

The chain joins TRBV7-3 to TRBJ1-4; no definite D call. Germline loops: CDR1 SGHTA, CDR2 FQGTGA. The CDR3 length is 14 residues. Trimming stripped 1 base from V and 6 bases from J, with 9 bases between. The CDR3 DNA is TGTGCCAGCAGCTTAAATCGGTTAGATGAAAAACTGTTTTTT. Protein product: CASSLNRLDEKLFF.

V gene TRBV11-3 combines with J gene TRBJ2-1; 11 nucleotides match TRBD1. CDR1 SGHNT and CDR2 YENEEA come from the germline V gene. This CDR3 has 14 residues. Losses at the gene ends were 0 bases for V and 9 bases for J; bases not matched to a gene: 1. The CDR3 DNA is TGTGCCAGCAGCTTAGATGGGACAGGGGGTGAGCAGTTCTTC. Amino acids: CASSLDGTGGEQFF.

V usage is TRBV7-9 and J usage is TRBJ2-1; D not resolved. The CDR3 loop spans 14 amino acids. The germline gives CDR1 SEHNR, CDR2 FQNEAQ (reference sequence). The germline V and J ends were trimmed by 8 bases and 5 bases, with 16 bases remaining between them. The CDR3 region has the DNA TGTGCCAGCGGGCTATCGGGTTTAGACAATGAGCAGTTCTTC. Translation: CASGLSGLDNEQFF.

This clone was seen a single time. The chain recombines TRBV7-9 with TRBJ1-6; D perhaps matches TRBD1 (6 bases). Germline CDR1 SEHNR, CDR2 FQNEAQ (reference sequence). The CDR3 has 17 residues. V was cut by 5 bases and J by 5 bases, with 19 bases left in between. In nucleotides, the CDR3 is TGTGCCAGCAGCCAATTACAGGGTGCATTCGATAATTCACCCCTCCACTTT. Residues: CASSQLQGAFDNSPLHF.

The genes are TRBV11-2 and TRBJ2-1; D perhaps matches TRBD2 (5 bases). This CDR3 is 16 amino acids long. The germline V gene encodes CDR1 SGHAT and CDR2 FQNNGV. Trimming stripped 2 bases from V and 0 bases from J, with 11 bases between. The CDR3 bases are TGTGCCAGCAGCTTAACTAGTTTTCGCTCCTACAATGAGCAGTTCTTC. This encodes CASSLTSFRSYNEQFF.

The chain combines TRBV7-9 with TRBJ1-1; TRBD1 is a possible D gene (5 bases). The germline CDR1 and CDR2 sequences are SEHNR and FQNEAQ (reference sequence). CDR3 length equals 14 residues. V lost 2 bases, J lost 7 bases, and 14 bases lay in between. DNA of the CDR3: TGTGCCAGCAGCTTAAAGGGGTATGGGGGTGAAGCTTTCTTT. Amino acids: CASSLKGYGGEAFF.

This clone was recorded only once. J is TRBJ2-7 and V is TRBV7-9; D remains ambiguous. Trimming cost V 4 bases and J 1 base, with 8 bases left between them. CDR1 SEHNR and CDR2 FQNEAQ come from the germline V gene (reference sequence). The CDR3 runs to 13 residues. The CDR3 DNA reads TGTGCCAGCAGCTATGACGGATCCTACGAGCAGTACTTC. This codes for CASSYDGSYEQYF.